Here is one TCR beta chain with its context. The V gene lost 4 bases and the J gene lost 4 bases, with 13 bases spanning the gap. Germline CDR1 is GTSNPN and CDR2 is SVGIG (reference sequence). The CDR3 is 13 amino acids. The data were produced by immunoSEQ multiplex PCR, yet TCRdb's version contains in-frame clones alone and is incomplete. The repertoire has almost 35,000 clones, 88% of them found once; the top ten carry about 14%. The data were taken from a study of blood T cell repertoires in COVID-19. The TCR was taken from a man aged 55 to 70 with active COVID-19. The chain joins TRBV30 to TRBJ1-2; perhaps TRBD1 as D (5 bases). The sample taken for sequencing was peripheral blood. The CDR3 loop is CAWTEQALYGYTF. CDR3 coding DNA: TGTGCCTGGACTGAACAGGCACTCTATGGCTACACCTTC.